The rows below give T cell receptor beta chains drawn from one sample of a study of T cell repertoires in cytomegalovirus infection. Each CDR3 protein gets one entry after TCRdb re-called the reads with MiXCR. The sample contains 150,000 to 200,000 distinct CDR3 sequences, 15% to 20% of which appear only once. The sample comprised PBMCs. These receptors all stem from a human donor in good health (CMV status not recorded). Some clones in this sample may be carry-over from other donors' samples. The CDR3 runs from the conserved cysteine through the conserved F or W. D genes are given only for firm matches. Only some rows state a clone size, as once, few, many or a class for expanded clones.

TRBD1 13 few TRBJ2-3 TRBV28 TGTGCCAGCAGGATGACAGGGAGAGATACGCAGTATTTT CASRMTGRDTQYF
. 16 few TRBJ2-5 TRBV7-8 TGTGCCAGCAGCTCTAGCACGTCCGGGACCGAAGAGACCCAGTACTTC CASSSSTSGTEETQYF
. 13 . TRBJ1-1 TRBV12-3/TRBV12-4 TGTGCCAGCAGTTTCTCGGGGTACACTGAAGCTTTCTTT CASSFSGYTEAFF
. 16 few TRBJ2-1 TRBV4-1 TGCGCCAGCAGCCAAGAGGCCCGGGGGCAGAACAATGAGCAGTTCTTC CASSQEARGQNNEQFF
. 15 many TRBJ2-1 TRBV7-2 TGTGCCAGCAGCTTAAAAGCGGGCCCCTACAATGAGCAGTTCTTC CASSLKAGPYNEQFF
. 14 . TRBJ2-2 TRBV5-1 TGCGCCAGCAGTACCCAGGGGCGCACCGGGGAGCTGTTTTTT CASSTQGRTGELFF
TRBD2 18 . TRBJ2-1 TRBV6-2/TRBV6-3 TGTGCCAGCAGTTACTCGGGGGGAAGGGCGGGAGTGTCCAATGAGCAGTTCTTC CASSYSGGRAGVSNEQFF
. 13 . TRBJ2-5 TRBV5-6 TGTGCCAGCAGCTTGCGGAGTGGAGAGACCCAGTACTTC CASSLRSGETQYF
. 18 . TRBJ1-1 TRBV27 TGTGCCAGCAGTTCCCAAACCCCGATACAGCTACGTGGAACTGAAGCTTTCTTT CASSSQTPIQLRGTEAFF
. 15 . TRBJ1-5 TRBV19 TGTGCCAGTAGTATTGGCCAGGGAGAAAATCAGCCCCAGCATTTT CASSIGQGENQPQHF
. 15 once TRBJ2-5 TRBV19 TGTGCCAGTAGGAGACAGGCCGTGTACCAAGAGACCCAGTACTTC CASRRQAVYQETQYF
TRBD2 19 many TRBJ2-3 TRBV7-2 TGTGCCAGCAGCTTAGGACTAGCGGGAGGACTGACGTTCACAGATACGCAGTATTTT CASSLGLAGGLTFTDTQYF
TRBD1 15 . TRBJ1-5 TRBV6-1 TGTGCCAGCAGTGAACGGACAGGGTTGGCGCAGCCCCAGCATTTT CASSERTGLAQPQHF
. 14 many TRBJ2-7 TRBV7-2 TGTGCCAGCAGCTTAGACATAGGGTCTGCCGAGCAGTACTTC CASSLDIGSAEQYF
. 14 . TRBJ2-1 TRBV19 TGTGCCAGTAGTATTCAGGGACTTTACAATGAGCAGTTCTTC CASSIQGLYNEQFF
TRBD1 14 few TRBJ1-1 TRBV7-8 TGTGCCAGCAGCTTATCGGACAGGGCGTATGAAGCTTTCTTT CASSLSDRAYEAFF
TRBD1 17 many TRBJ2-1 TRBV7-9 TGTGCCAGCAGCTTAGCTAGGGGACAGGGTTCCTACAATGAGCAGTTCTTC CASSLARGQGSYNEQFF
. 15 once TRBJ2-7 TRBV7-4 TGTGCCAGCAGCAGCCCGGACAGCGTCGCGGGCGAGCAGTACTTC CASSSPDSVAGEQYF
TRBD2 15 many TRBJ2-3 TRBV7-2 TGTGCCAGCAGCTTAGCGTCTGCGGGAGGAGATACGCAGTATTTT CASSLASAGGDTQYF
TRBD2 17 many TRBJ2-1 TRBV7-3 TGTGCCAGCAGCCCAGGACTAGCGGGTTACACCTACAATGAGCAGTTCTTC CASSPGLAGYTYNEQFF
. 15 . TRBJ1-5 TRBV28 TGTGCCAGCAGTTCCGGGGGCCAGGGCAATCAGCCCCAGCATTTT CASSSGGQGNQPQHF
TRBD2 15 few TRBJ2-5 TRBV6-1 TGTGCCAGCACTAGCGGGAGGTCCGTACAAGAGACCCAGTACTTC CASTSGRSVQETQYF
. 11 . TRBJ2-7 TRBV12-3/TRBV12-4 TGTGCCAGCAGTTTATGGACCGAGCAGTACTTC CASSLWTEQYF
. 15 many TRBJ1-2 TRBV20-1 TGCAGTGCCAGCCGGGACACCAGCTCTAACTATGGCTACACCTTC CSASRDTSSNYGYTF
. 18 . TRBJ2-7 TRBV15 TGTGCCACCAGCGGCGGAGGCAGGGTTATCAGGGTTGGTCGCGAGCAGTACTTC CATSGGGRVIRVGREQYF
TRBD1 15 . TRBJ2-1 TRBV7-7 TGTGCCAGCAGCCCCGGGACAGGGGGTTTTTATGAGCAGTTCTTC CASSPGTGGFYEQFF
TRBD1 13 few TRBJ2-3 TRBV28 TGTGCCAGCAGTTACAGGGGAAGTGGTACGCAGTATTTT CASSYRGSGTQYF
. 14 many TRBJ2-3 TRBV2 TGTGCCAGCAGTCGGGACCGTAGCACAGATACGCAGTATTTT CASSRDRSTDTQYF
TRBD1 16 . TRBJ1-1 TRBV12-3/TRBV12-4 TGTGCCAGCAGTTTGGGGACAGGGGGCTTCAACACTGAAGCTTTCTTT CASSLGTGGFNTEAFF
TRBD1 14 few TRBJ1-2 TRBV6-2/TRBV6-3 TGTGCCAGCAGGCCACATGGGACAGGGTATGGCTACACCTTC CASRPHGTGYGYTF
. 15 few TRBJ1-6 TRBV19 TGTGCCAGTAGTATAAGGTCACAGCCTAATTCACCCCTCCACTTT CASSIRSQPNSPLHF
TRBD2 17 few TRBJ2-7 TRBV12-3/TRBV12-4 TGTGCCAGCACCGACCATAGGAGCGGGAGGGCCTTGGGCGAGCAGTACTTC CASTDHRSGRALGEQYF
. 15 few TRBJ2-4 TRBV28 TGTGCCAGCAGCCACGACGCTAGAGCCAAAAACATTCAGTACTTC CASSHDARAKNIQYF
. 17 few TRBJ2-5 TRBV28 TGTGCCAGCAGTTCGCCGAAGCGTCTCAGGTATCAAGAGACCCAGTACTTC CASSSPKRLRYQETQYF
. 14 many TRBJ1-1 TRBV7-2 TGTGCCAGCAGCCCGGACAGTGCGAACACTGAAGCTTTCTTT CASSPDSANTEAFF
. 15 few TRBJ2-7 TRBV23-1 TGCGCCAGCACCCCCCGACGGCAGGGGTGCCACGAGCAGTACTTC CASTPRRQGCHEQYF
. 16 many TRBJ2-1 TRBV7-2 TGTGCCAGCAGCGGATCCGGGGCCAGGCCATACAATGAGCAGTTCTTC CASSGSGARPYNEQFF
TRBD1 14 few TRBJ1-4 TRBV27 TGTGCCAGCAGAAACAGGGGGCGAAGTGAAAAACTGTTTTTT CASRNRGRSEKLFF
. 14 . TRBJ1-1 TRBV20-1 TGCAGTGCTAGAAAGGCAGGGAGGAACACTGAAGCTTTCTTT CSARKAGRNTEAFF
TRBD2 15 . TRBJ2-1 TRBV19 TGTGCCAGTAGCCGGGGACTAGCGGTACACAATGAGCAGTTCTTC CASSRGLAVHNEQFF
. 15 many TRBJ2-4 TRBV7-2 TGTGCCAGCAGCCCCCCGGCGGAGGGCCGAGGCATTCAGTACTTC CASSPPAEGRGIQYF
TRBD1 13 many TRBJ1-1 TRBV7-8 TGTGCCAGCAGCTTTACAGGGGAAATTGAAGCTTTCTTT CASSFTGEIEAFF
. 19 . TRBJ2-4 TRBV6-2/TRBV6-3 TGTGCCAGCAGCGACCCGGGACACACGTCGGAGGGAGCCAAAAACATTCAGTACTTC CASSDPGHTSEGAKNIQYF
TRBD2 16 . TRBJ2-1 TRBV7-4 TGTGCCAGCAGCGGTCGTAGCGGGAGCTCCTACAATGAGCAGTTCTTC CASSGRSGSSYNEQFF
TRBD2 15 few TRBJ2-3 TRBV7-3 TGTGCCAGCAGCTTGAGCGGGGGGGCCTACGATACGCAGTATTTT CASSLSGGAYDTQYF
TRBD2 15 few TRBJ2-4 TRBV29-1 TGCAGCGTTATAGACCGGGAGGGAGCCAAAAACATTCAGTACTTC CSVIDREGAKNIQYF